This T cell receptor beta chain came from a study of early T cells in non-severe SARS-CoV-2 infection. At the level of the study: Chains stayed unpaired after sequencing of bulk RNA from unsorted whole blood.

This clonotype was observed many times. V dropped 0 bases and J dropped 0; count of bases not matched to a gene: 5. CDR1 LGHNA and CDR2 YSLEER come from the germline V gene. The CDR3 sequence is 17 residues long. Each single cDNA molecule received a unique molecular identifier. TCRdb called the 5' RACE reads again in MiXCR, with one record for every CDR3 protein. The sample contains about 61,000 distinct CDR3 sequences, 11% of which appear only once. The receptor was derived from an adult who was a healthcare worker with PCR-confirmed SARS-CoV-2 infection or an uninfected control (not recorded which). What was sequenced was whole blood. V is TRBV4-3 and J is TRBJ2-3; the match to TRBD2 covers 8 bases. The CDR3 reads CASSQEGLAGSTDTQYF. CDR3 coding DNA: TGCGCCAGCAGCCAAGAGGGGCTAGCGGGTAGCACAGATACGCAGTATTTT.